The next 9 T cell receptor beta chains were all read from a single sample in a study of cytotoxic CD8 clonotypes in ibrutinib-treated CLL. Clones were sequenced by immunoSEQ multiplex PCR, and TCRdb holds only the in-frame ones, with some missing. The sample lists under 300,000 clones; roughly 70% were seen once. The sequenced sample was PBMCs, obtained after 24 months of ibrutinib treatment. The receptors shown here come from a human donor with chronic lymphocytic leukemia.

The chain has TRBV28 and TRBJ2-7; D might be TRBD2 (6 bases). The CDR3 runs 15 residues. Germline V gives CDR1 MDHEN, CDR2 SYDVKM. Between the trimmed V and J ends, which lost 5 bases and 1 base, there was a span of 15 bases. This CDR3 is CASSTGEASSYEQYF. In nucleotides, the CDR3 is TGTGCCAGCAGTACCGGGGAGGCGTCGTCCTACGAGCAGTACTTC.

This clone was counted only a few times. This chain uses TRBV7-2 with TRBJ2-5; 7 nucleotides line up with TRBD2. Losses at the gene ends were 8 bases for V and 5 bases for J; bases not matched to a gene: 11. Looked up from germline, CDR1 is SGHTA and CDR2 is FQGNSA. This CDR3 has 14 residues. CDR3 protein: CASGFGGSEETQYF. CDR3 nucleotides: TGTGCCAGCGGGTTTGGCGGGAGTGAGGAGACCCAGTACTTC.

The chain is built from TRBV9 and TRBJ2-7; D perhaps matches TRBD2 (6 bases). V lost 0 bases and J lost 2, with 12 bases in between. Germline V gene lookup returns CDR1 SGDLS and CDR2 YYNGEE. The CDR3 runs 15 residues. CDR3 residues: CASSVEGGTAYEQYF. The CDR3 nucleotides are TGTGCCAGCAGCGTAGAAGGAGGGACGGCCTACGAGCAGTACTTC.

The rearrangement uses TRBV11-2 and TRBJ1-4; D unresolved. Per germline, CDR1 SGHAT and CDR2 FQNNGV. The CDR3 runs to 12 residues. V shed 1 base and J shed 9 bases, with 6 bases lying between them. CDR3 protein: CASSLGNQKLFF. CDR3 nucleotides: TGTGCCAGCAGCTTAGGGAATCAAAAACTGTTTTTT. Filled out from reference TRBV11-2 and TRBJ1-4, the complete variable domain reads EAGVAQSPRYKIIEKRQSVAFWCNPISGHATLYWYQQILGQGPKLLIQFQNNGVVDDSQLPKDRFSAERLKGVDSTLKIQPAKLEDSAVYLCASSLGNQKLFFGSGTQLSVL.

The chain uses TRBV5-1 and TRBJ2-7, with D unclear. CDR1 SGHRS and CDR2 YFSETQ come from the germline V gene. V was cut by 5 bases and J by 4 bases, with 13 bases left in between. The CDR3 consists of 13 residues. CDR3 region: CASSYGGLYEQYF. Written as DNA, the CDR3 is TGCGCCAGCAGTTATGGCGGCCTATACGAGCAGTACTTC.

The chain joins TRBV7-3 to TRBJ2-1; 10 positions agree with TRBD2. Germline loops: CDR1 SGHTA, CDR2 FQGTGA. With 6 bases clipped from V and 3 bases from J, the junction kept 5 bases outside the gene matches. The CDR3 has 15 residues. This CDR3 is CASSSTSGNYNEQFF. The CDR3 DNA reads as TGTGCCAGCAGTTCAACTAGCGGGAACTACAATGAGCAGTTCTTC.

The chain couples TRBV28 to TRBJ2-1; 11 nucleotides match TRBD2. The V gene's germline CDR1 is MDHEN and CDR2 SYDVKM. The CDR3 covers 17 residues. J was trimmed by 0 bases and V by 6 bases; bases with no gene match: 7. The DNA of the CDR3 is TGTGCCAGCAGCTTGGTGGGACTAGCGGACTCCTACAATGAGCAGTTCTTC. This encodes CASSLVGLADSYNEQFF.

Many counts were recorded for this clone. The chain is built from TRBV7-6 and TRBJ1-3, with 8 positions matching TRBD1. The CDR3 covers 13 residues. Germline assignment: CDR1 SGHVS and CDR2 FNYEAQ. The ends lost 5 bases at V and 6 bases at J; junction bases unmatched: 3. In DNA, the CDR3 is TGTGCCAGCAGCACGGGACAGGCAAACACCATATATTTT. It specifies CASSTGQANTIYF.

This clone was seen more than once but under ten times. This rearrangement joins TRBV5-1 to TRBJ2-3; 7 bases map to TRBD2. Germline CDR1 is SGHRS and CDR2 is YFSETQ. V was pared by 4 bases and J by 5 bases, with 4 bases of the junction left unmatched. The length of the CDR3 is 13 residues. The CDR3 sequence is CASSAGAGDTQYF. Written as DNA, the CDR3 is TGCGCCAGCAGCGCGGGAGCTGGAGATACGCAGTATTTT.